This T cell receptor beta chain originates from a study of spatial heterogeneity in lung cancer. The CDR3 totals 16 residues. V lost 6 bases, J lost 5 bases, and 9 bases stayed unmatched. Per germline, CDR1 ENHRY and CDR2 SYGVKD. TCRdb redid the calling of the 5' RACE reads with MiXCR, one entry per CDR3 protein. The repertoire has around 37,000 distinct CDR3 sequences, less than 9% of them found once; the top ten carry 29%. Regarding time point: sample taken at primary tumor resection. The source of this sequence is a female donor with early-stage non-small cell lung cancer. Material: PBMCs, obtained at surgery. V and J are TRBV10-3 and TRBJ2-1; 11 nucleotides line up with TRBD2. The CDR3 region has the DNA TGTGCCATCAGCGAGGGATTTAGCGGGGGGGACAATGAGCAGTTCTTC. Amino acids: CAISEGFSGGDNEQFF.